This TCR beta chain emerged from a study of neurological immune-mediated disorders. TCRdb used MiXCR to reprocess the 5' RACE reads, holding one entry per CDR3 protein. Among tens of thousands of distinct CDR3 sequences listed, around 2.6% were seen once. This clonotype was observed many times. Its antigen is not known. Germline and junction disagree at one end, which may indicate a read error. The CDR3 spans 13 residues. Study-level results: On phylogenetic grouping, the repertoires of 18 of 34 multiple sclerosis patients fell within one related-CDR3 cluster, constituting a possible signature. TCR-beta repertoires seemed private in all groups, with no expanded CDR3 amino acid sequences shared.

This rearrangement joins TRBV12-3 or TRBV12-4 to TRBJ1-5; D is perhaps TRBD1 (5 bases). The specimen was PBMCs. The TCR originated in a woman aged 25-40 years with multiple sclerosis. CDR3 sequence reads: CASSFEGNLPQHF. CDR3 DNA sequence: TGTGCCAGCAGTTTTGAGGGGAATCTGCCCCAGCATTTT.